This T cell receptor (beta chain) originates from a study of early T cells in non-severe SARS-CoV-2 infection (dated by TCRdb to about 2021). Background for the entire study: TCR sequencing used bulk RNA from unsorted whole blood, so alpha and beta chains could not be paired. The study at large found these results: VDJdb matching was skewed toward anti-spike CD8 responses and likely underestimated virus-specific expansions, missing private and CD4 specificities.

This was a case-control study nested in a cohort of healthcare workers in London, UK, who had nasopharyngeal swab PCR tests and blood samples taken every week. Between 23 and 31 March 2020, the week of the UK lockdown, healthcare workers were enrolled and then followed up weekly for as long as 16 weeks. This clonotype was observed at least ten times. This clone's antigen is unknown. The input lacks base qualities; no much larger clone sits a single base away. Receptor libraries were prepared by 5' RACE. The data were produced on a NextSeq 500. To correct for sequencing error and PCR bias, the TCR library protocol tagged individual cDNA molecules with unique molecular identifiers. Sequencing covered both TCR alpha and beta chains, and within each sample the abundances of alpha and beta sequences were tightly co-correlated. Per the original workflow: Decombinator V4 was used to annotate the V gene, J gene and CDR3 of the TCR sequences. Expanded TCRs were defined as changing significantly between any two time points under a Poisson model with p below 0.0001. Abundances of TCRs were expressed as counts per million after normalisation to the total number of TCRs sequenced in each sample. VDJdb, accessed on 1 November 2021, was searched for TCRs annotated for CMV, EBV and SARS-CoV-2, and TCRs annotated for more than one antigen were excluded. TCRdb handled the public reads itself, with Q25 trimming in fastp and clone calling in MiXCR, and kept productive beta chains. Rows are unified per CDR3 protein, each entry keeping the most common DNA and genes. The V and J calls follow TCRdb's processing rather than the paper's. Across this sample there are fewer than 65,000 distinct CDR3 sequences, with about 7.7% seen only once. 10% of the sample comes from the top ten.

The sequencing used whole blood, collected at baseline. This receptor was identified in an adult who was a healthcare worker with PCR-confirmed SARS-CoV-2 infection or an uninfected control (not recorded which).

The encoded CDR3 is CASRQDTYEQYF. The DNA sequence is given as TGTGCCAGCAGACAGGACACTTACGAGCAGTACTTC. Here the chain combines TRBV7-9 and TRBJ2-7; the D region possibly corresponds to TRBD1 (5 bases align). CDR1 and CDR2 (SEHNR, FQNEAQ) derive from the germline V gene (reference sequence). The CDR3 holds 12 amino acids from the cysteine to the phenylalanine. Only the CDR3 DNA is retained, 36 bases long and in frame from the first base. V is shortened by 6 bases, J by 4 bases, and the region joining them spans 10 bases.